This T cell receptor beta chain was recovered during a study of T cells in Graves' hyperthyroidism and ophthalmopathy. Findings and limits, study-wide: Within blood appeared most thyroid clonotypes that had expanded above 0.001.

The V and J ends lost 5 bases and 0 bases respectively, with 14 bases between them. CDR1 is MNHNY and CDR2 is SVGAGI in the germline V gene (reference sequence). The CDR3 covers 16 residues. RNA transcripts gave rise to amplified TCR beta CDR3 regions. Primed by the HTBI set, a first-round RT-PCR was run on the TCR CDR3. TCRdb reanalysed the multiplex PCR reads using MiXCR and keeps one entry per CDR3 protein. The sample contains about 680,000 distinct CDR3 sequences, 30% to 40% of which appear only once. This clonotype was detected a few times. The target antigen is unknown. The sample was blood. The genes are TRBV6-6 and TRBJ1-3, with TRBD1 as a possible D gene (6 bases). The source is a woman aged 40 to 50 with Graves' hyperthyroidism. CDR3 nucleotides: TGTGCCAGCAGTGTGGGACACCCGAGCTCTGGAAACACCATATATTTT. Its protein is CASSVGHPSSGNTIYF.